What follows are 27 T cell receptor beta chains derived from one specimen sequenced in a study of blood T cell repertoires in COVID-19. Profiling relied on immunoSEQ multiplex PCR, and the TCRdb table lists in-frame clones only, not all of them. The sample has about 100,000 clones; about 80% are singletons. Material for sequencing was peripheral blood. These TCRs come from a man aged 65 to 85 with active or convalescent COVID-19.

The rearrangement joins TRBV15 to TRBJ1-5, with TRBD1 matching 7 bases. Germline V gene data show CDR1 as LNHNV and CDR2 as YYDKDF (reference sequence). The CDR3 extends over 14 amino acids. The V segment lost 0 bases and the J segment 4 bases; nucleotides outside the gene matches: 0. The CDR3 nucleotides read TGTGCCACCAGCAGAGAACAGGGGAATCAGCCCCAGCATTTT. Its protein is CATSREQGNQPQHF.

The chain uses TRBV19 and TRBJ1-5; 7 positions match TRBD1. The germline V gene encodes CDR1 LNHDA and CDR2 SQIVND (reference sequence). Trimming at V came to 10 bases and at J to 0 bases, leaving 6 bases not matched to a gene. The CDR3 runs to 14 residues. In DNA, the CDR3 is TGTGCCACCATGGACAGGTATAGCAATCAGCCCCAGCATTTT. Translated, it gives CATMDRYSNQPQHF.

The gene calls are TRBV4-1 and TRBJ1-2; D is possibly TRBD1 (5 bases). Germline assignment: CDR1 MGHRA and CDR2 YSYEKL. Trimming pared 1 base from V and 0 bases from J, leaving 9 bases between. The CDR3 covers 15 residues. The DNA of the CDR3 is TGCGCCAGCAGCCAAGCGGGGGGACCTAACTATGGCTACACCTTC. Encoded protein: CASSQAGGPNYGYTF.

This clone was detected only once. The rearrangement uses TRBV5-1 and TRBJ2-1; 7 positions match TRBD1. V gave up 1 base and J gave up 7 bases; unmatched junction bases: 8. The CDR3 sequence is 15 residues long. Germline CDR1 and CDR2: SGHRS and YFSETQ. The CDR3 here is CASSLIGGLGNEQFF. The CDR3, as DNA: TGCGCCAGCAGCTTGATAGGGGGCTTGGGAAATGAGCAGTTCTTC.

This chain joins TRBV4-3 and TRBJ1-1, with a possible D match to TRBD1 (5 bases). Germline V gene data show CDR1 as LGHNA and CDR2 as YSLEER. The CDR3 has 14 amino acids. Trimming left V 2 bases short and J 1 base short, with 8 bases between. The CDR3 coding sequence is TGCGCCAGCAGCCAAATAGGACAGAACACTGAAGCTTTCTTT. This sequence encodes CASSQIGQNTEAFF.

This clone was observed a handful of times. CDR3 residues: CASSLLFLELGQDSYNEQFF. The CDR3 nucleotides read TGTGCCAGCAGTTTACTATTTCTCGAATTGGGACAGGACTCCTACAATGAGCAGTTCTTC. The V gene is TRBV28, the J gene TRBJ2-1, with 8 bases identical to TRBD1. Trimming removed 2 bases from V and 0 bases from J; junction bases left unmatched: 15. Germline assignment: CDR1 MDHEN and CDR2 SYDVKM. The CDR3 sequence is 20 residues long.

This chain links TRBV6-5 with TRBJ2-7; 13 bases agree with TRBD2. Germline V gene sequence: CDR1 MNHEY, CDR2 SVGAGI. Trimming cost V 7 bases and J 5 bases; bases outside gene matches: 5. There are 14 residues in the CDR3. CDR3 residues: CASIWTSGSNEQYF. The CDR3 DNA is TGTGCCAGCATTTGGACTAGCGGGAGTAACGAGCAGTACTTC.

The rearrangement links TRBV4-2 to TRBJ1-1; D ambiguous. CDR3 length: 13 amino acids. V was shortened by 0 bases and J by 8 bases, with 10 bases between the two germline ends. Germline assignment: CDR1 LGHNA and CDR2 YNFKEQ. This chain's CDR3 is CASSQETASEAFF. The CDR3 coding sequence is TGTGCCAGCAGCCAAGAAACTGCCTCGGAAGCTTTCTTT.

The chain joins TRBV7-2 to TRBJ2-1, with 12 nucleotides matching TRBD2. CDR1 is SGHTA and CDR2 is FQGNSA in the germline V gene. The CDR3 has 15 amino acids. The ends lost 5 bases at V and 9 bases at J; junction bases unmatched: 8. CDR3 sequence: CASSPSSGRAPEQFF. CDR3 sequence (DNA): TGTGCCAGCAGCCCATCTAGCGGGAGGGCCCCTGAGCAGTTCTTC.

This chain uses TRBV5-1 with TRBJ2-2; TRBD1 aligns across 11 bases. Germline CDR1 is SGHRS and CDR2 is YFSETQ. J lost 5 bases, V lost 4 bases, and 7 bases had no gene match. The CDR3 extends over 16 amino acids. The CDR3 coding sequence is TGCGCCAGCAGCCAGGACAGGGGGCCGAGTACCGGGGAGCTGTTTTTT. Residues: CASSQDRGPSTGELFF. The whole variable domain, remainder taken from reference TRBV5-1 and TRBJ2-2, is KAGVTQTPRYLIKTRGQQVTLSCSPISGHRSVSWYQQTPGQGLQFLFEYFSETQRNKGNFPGRFSGRQFSNSRSEMNVSTLELGDSALYLCASSQDRGPSTGELFFGEGSRLTVL.

The chain employs TRBV20-1 and TRBJ1-5; 8 nucleotides agree with TRBD1. V shed 3 bases and J 6 bases; nucleotides not matched to a gene: 7. The CDR3 is 14 residues long. The germline V gene encodes CDR1 DFQATT and CDR2 SNEGSKA (reference sequence). CDR3 amino acids: CSASSGQGPQPQHF. The CDR3 DNA reads as TGCAGTGCTAGTTCCGGACAGGGTCCTCAGCCCCAGCATTTT.

The chain employs TRBV5-1 and TRBJ1-4; 8 nucleotides line up with TRBD1. With V trimmed by 3 bases and J by 6 bases, 4 bases remained unmatched. CDR1 SGHRS and CDR2 YFSETQ come from the germline V gene. CDR3 size: 14 residues. The CDR3 coding sequence is TGCGCCAGCAGCTGGACAGGGTTGGATGAAAAACTGTTTTTT. It is translated as CASSWTGLDEKLFF.

J is TRBJ2-1 and V is TRBV14; the match to TRBD2 covers 10 bases. The CDR3 is 15 amino acids. Germline assignment: CDR1 SGHDN and CDR2 FVKESK. The V segment lost 5 bases and the J segment 6 bases; nucleotides outside the gene matches: 7. The CDR3 region is CASSELAGGINEQFF. The CDR3 nucleotides are TGTGCCAGCAGCGAATTAGCGGGGGGTATCAATGAGCAGTTCTTC. The whole variable domain, filled in from reference TRBV14 and TRBJ2-1, reads EAGVTQFPSHSVIEKGQTVTLRCDPISGHDNLYWYRRVMGKEIKFLLHFVKESKQDESGMPNNRFLAERTGGTYSTLKVQPAELEDSGVYFCASSELAGGINEQFFGPGTRLTVL.

This chain links TRBV30 with TRBJ1-3; TRBD1 agrees at 9 bases. With V trimmed by 5 bases and J by 2 bases, 10 bases remained unmatched. From germline, CDR1 is GTSNPN and CDR2 SVGIG (reference sequence). The CDR3 is 16 amino acids. CDR3 in DNA: TGTGCCTGGGACGAGGGGACAGGGTTTACTGGAAACACCATATATTTT. Translated: CAWDEGTGFTGNTIYF.

The J gene is TRBJ2-7, the V gene TRBV11-2, with D perhaps TRBD2 (5 bases). Per germline, CDR1 SGHAT and CDR2 FQNNGV. V gave up 4 bases and J gave up 6 bases, with 16 bases separating them. This CDR3 is 14 amino acids long. For the CDR3, the DNA is TGTGCCAGCAGCTCACTCCGGGGTCTAAGCGAGCAGTACTTC. Residues: CASSSLRGLSEQYF.

The genes are TRBV5-1 and TRBJ2-3; 7 bases are shared with TRBD2. Germline values: CDR1 SGHRS, CDR2 YFSETQ. With 6 bases clipped from V and 2 bases from J, the junction kept 6 bases outside the gene matches. There are 14 residues in the CDR3. This CDR3 is CASKLAEATDTQYF. The DNA for the CDR3 is TGCGCCAGCAAGCTAGCGGAGGCCACAGATACGCAGTATTTT.

CDR3 sequence (DNA): TGTGCCAGCAGTTACTCTGAGCCGTCTGAAGCTTTCTTT. Its translation is CASSYSEPSEAFF. V and J are TRBV6-5 and TRBJ1-1; D gene ambiguous. The CDR3 contains 13 residues. CDR1 is MNHEY, CDR2 SVGAGI, per germline. The V end lost 0 bases, the J end lost 6 bases, and 8 bases lay between the germline ends.

This clone was seen only a few times. V and J are TRBV5-6 and TRBJ2-1; 10 bases are a match to TRBD2. CDR1 is SGHDT, CDR2 YYEEEE, per germline. V shed 0 bases and J 5 bases; nucleotides not matched to a gene: 5. CDR3 size: 16 residues. CDR3 sequence (DNA): TGTGCCAGCAGCTTGGAGGTGGGACTAGCGAACAATGAGCAGTTCTTC. This codes for CASSLEVGLANNEQFF.

V and J are TRBV30 and TRBJ1-3; D call uncertain. Germline V gene sequence: CDR1 GTSNPN, CDR2 SVGIG (reference sequence). The CDR3 has 14 residues. Trimming left V 0 bases short and J 2 bases short, with 8 bases between. This CDR3 is CAWSVRETGNTIYF. CDR3 nucleotide sequence: TGTGCCTGGAGTGTACGGGAGACTGGAAACACCATATATTTT.

The genes are TRBV4-1 and TRBJ1-2; 8 nucleotides match TRBD1. The germline gives CDR1 MGHRA, CDR2 YSYEKL. The ends lost 0 bases at V and 1 base at J; junction bases unmatched: 10. The CDR3 runs 18 residues. The CDR3 DNA is TGCGCCAGCAGCCAAGAGTACCGGACAGGGCTAATTAACTATGGCTACACCTTC. The encoded protein is CASSQEYRTGLINYGYTF.

V is TRBV19 and J is TRBJ1-2; tentatively, D is TRBD1 (6 bases). The CDR3 has 14 residues. Trimming took off 6 bases at V and 4 bases at J, with 15 bases between the two ends. Germline assignment: CDR1 LNHDA and CDR2 SQIVND (reference sequence). This chain's CDR3 is CASRTGSASYGYTF. The DNA of the CDR3 is TGTGCCAGTAGAACAGGGAGCGCCTCCTATGGCTACACCTTC.

The chain is built from TRBV6-4 and TRBJ2-1; the D is unclear. With 0 bases removed from V and 6 bases from J, the gap between germline ends came to 6 bases. The CDR3 spans 13 residues. The germline V gene encodes CDR1 MRHNA and CDR2 SNTAGT. The CDR3 reads CASSDSPSNEQFF. The DNA of the CDR3 is TGTGCCAGCAGTGACTCCCCCAGCAATGAGCAGTTCTTC.

The chain carries TRBV6-5 and TRBJ2-7, with 12 nucleotides matching TRBD1. V dropped 5 bases and J dropped 5; count of bases not matched to a gene: 4. This CDR3 is built from 14 residues. The germline V gene encodes CDR1 MNHEY and CDR2 SVGAGI. This chain's CDR3 is CASSPGTGGDEQYF. The CDR3 DNA sequence: TGTGCCAGCAGTCCCGGGACAGGGGGCGACGAGCAGTACTTC.

V is TRBV29-1 and J is TRBJ2-2, with a tentative D call TRBD2 (6 bases). This CDR3 is built from 12 residues. The V gene lost 4 bases and the J gene lost 4 bases, with 7 bases spanning the gap. The V gene's germline CDR1 is SQVTM and CDR2 ANQGSEA. The CDR3 DNA reads TGCAGCGTTGGGAGGGGCACCGGGGAGCTGTTTTTT. Translation: CSVGRGTGELFF.

V and J are TRBV6-6 and TRBJ1-5, with D hard to call. Between the trimmed V and J ends, which lost 2 bases and 1 base, there was a span of 6 bases. This CDR3 contains 14 residues. CDR1 and CDR2 from the germline V gene are MNHNY and SVGAGI (reference sequence). CDR3 DNA: TGTGCCAGCAGTTACATCCCAAGCAATCAGCCCCAGCATTTT. Translation gives CASSYIPSNQPQHF.

V gene TRBV3-1 (or the pseudogene TRBV3-2) combines with J gene TRBJ2-5, with TRBD2 matching over 8 bases. The V and J ends lost 0 bases and 4 bases, in that order; junction bases with no gene match: 4. The germline CDR1 and CDR2 sequences are LGHDT and YNNKEL (reference sequence). The CDR3 is 15 amino acids. CDR3 DNA sequence: TGTGCCAGCAGCCAAGATTTCAGCGGGGGAGAGACCCAGTACTTC. This codes for CASSQDFSGGETQYF.

The chain recombines TRBV7-3 with TRBJ1-1; TRBD1 aligns across 10 bases. CDR1 SGHTA and CDR2 FQGTGA come from the germline V gene. The CDR3 totals 14 residues. V lost 4 bases and J lost 3; bases outside the gene matches: 2. The CDR3: CASSSTGGYTEAFF. The CDR3 nucleotides are TGTGCCAGCAGCTCGACAGGGGGCTACACTGAAGCTTTCTTT.